The 15 T cell receptor beta chains below all came from one sample that was sequenced in a study of cytomegalovirus exposure and HLA in healthy donors (TCRdb year 2017). Libraries were made using the immunoSEQ multiplex PCR assay. For the multiplex PCR, a mixture combining 60 forward primers for TCR Vbeta segments and 13 reverse primers for TCR Jbeta segments was used. TCRdb obtained this table from immuneACCESS and retained in-frame rearrangements with V and J assigned. These tables miss some clones; where compared with another copy, unresolved V genes account for less than half of the shortfall, and the remainder is unexplained. The sample table records 170,000 or so clones; 80% of these occur just once. Approximately 6.7% of the sample goes to the ten largest clones. The material sequenced was PBMCs. Receptors were obtained from a young man in good health and CMV-seropositive.

CDR3: CASSRRTGGTGELFF. The CDR3 nucleotides read TGCGCCAGCAGCCGCCGTACAGGGGGCACCGGGGAGCTGTTTTTT. This chain connects TRBV4-1 to TRBJ2-2; 8 bases line up with TRBD1. The trim removed 4 bases at V and 4 bases at J, leaving 5 bases unmatched. This CDR3 region has 15 residues. CDR1 and CDR2 (germline): MGHRA, YSYEKL.

This sequence joins TRBV12-5 and TRBJ2-7; 7 nucleotides agree with TRBD1. This CDR3 is 14 amino acids long. Germline V gene lookup returns CDR1 LGHNT and CDR2 FRNRAP. Germline trimming cut 6 bases from V and 4 bases from J; bases unmatched to any gene: 9. CDR3 protein: CASGSNRGGYEQYF. Here the CDR3 DNA reads TGTGCTAGTGGCTCCAACAGGGGTGGGTACGAGCAGTACTTC.

In its sample, this clone ranks as medium-sized. The chain uses TRBV4-3 and TRBJ2-1; 13 nucleotides agree with TRBD2. The junction had 1 base not matched to a gene; V was cut back by 2 bases and J by 6 bases. This CDR3 is 15 amino acids long. Per germline, CDR1 LGHNA and CDR2 YSLEER. Here the CDR3 reads CASSQTSGGANEQFF. CDR3 coding DNA: TGCGCCAGCAGCCAAACTAGCGGGGGGGCCAATGAGCAGTTCTTC.

Regarding this clone: The junction departs from germline at one end; a sequencing error may be responsible. The J gene is TRBJ1-4, the V gene TRBV7-2; 9 bases match TRBD1. In germline, CDR1 is SGHTA, CDR2 FQGNSA. This CDR3 comprises 14 residues. CDR3 in DNA: TGTGCCAGCAGCACCGGGACAGGGAATGGAAAACTGTTTTTT. It translates to CASSTGTGNGKLFF.

The chain recombines TRBV19 with TRBJ2-3; D is possibly TRBD1 (5 bases). V was trimmed by 3 bases and J by 5 bases, leaving 12 bases between them. Germline CDR1 reads LNHDA; CDR2 reads SQIVND (reference sequence). This CDR3 contains 14 residues. The CDR3 DNA reads as TGTGCCAGTAGTATCATGGGGCGAGGAGATACGCAGTATTTT. This translates into CASSIMGRGDTQYF.

The J gene is TRBJ1-2, the V gene TRBV25-1; 9 nucleotides agree with TRBD1. The CDR3 has 14 residues. CDR1 MGHDK and CDR2 SYGVNS come from the germline V gene. The V gene end was trimmed by 3 bases and the J gene end by 9 bases; junction bases not matched to a gene: 8. The CDR3 DNA follows: TGTGCCAGCAGTGAGGGGACAGGGAAGAATAGCTACACCTTC. Its translation: CASSEGTGKNSYTF.

This clone was seen once. At one end, the junction sequence differs from germline, possibly due to a read error. The rearrangement joins TRBV7-9 to TRBJ2-3; maybe TRBD2 (6 bases). The V gene's germline CDR1 is SEHNR and CDR2 FQNEAQ (reference sequence). There are 16 residues in the CDR3. The CDR3 protein is CSSSSRGSGSTDTQYF. CDR3 bases: TGTTCCAGCAGTTCCCGGGGCAGCGGGAGCACAGATACGCAGTATTTT.

This clone was counted a single time. V usage is TRBV11-3 and J usage is TRBJ1-1; 7 bases agree with TRBD1. This CDR3 has 11 residues. The V and J ends lost 3 bases and 11 bases, in that order; junction bases with no gene match: 3. Germline V gene sequence: CDR1 SGHNT, CDR2 YENEEA. The CDR3 DNA reads TGTGCCAGCAGCTTGGACAGGAGGGCTTTCTTT. Protein product: CASSLDRRAFF.

Concerning this clone: One end of the junction is discordant with germline, which a read error may explain. The genes are TRBV28 and TRBJ1-2; 10 positions agree with TRBD1. Germline-derived CDR1 and CDR2 are MDHEN and SYDVKM. The CDR3 runs 17 residues. The CDR3 coding sequence is TGTGCCAGCAGTTTACCTACCGGGACAGGGGCTAAATATGGCTACACCTTC. It is translated as CASSLPTGTGAKYGYTF.

The rearrangement uses TRBV19 and TRBJ2-7; the D is unclear. There are 11 residues in the CDR3. Trimming removed 4 bases from V and 3 bases from J, with 4 bases in between. Germline assignment: CDR1 LNHDA and CDR2 SQIVND (reference sequence). CDR3 nucleotide sequence: TGTGCCAGTAGTAACGGCTACGAGCAGTACTTC. Protein: CASSNGYEQYF.

This clone was counted a few times. The V and J genes are TRBV4-1 and TRBJ2-5, with D possibly matching TRBD1 (5 bases). The germline gives CDR1 MGHRA, CDR2 YSYEKL. V lost 3 bases and J lost 9, with 11 bases in between. The CDR3 contains 12 residues. The CDR3 spells CASSHPEGAQYF. The DNA of the CDR3 is TGCGCCAGCAGCCATCCAGAAGGGGCCCAGTACTTC.

This clone has only one observation. V is TRBV5-4 and J is TRBJ2-2; 8 bases are a match to TRBD1. V lost 4 bases and J lost 4; bases outside the gene matches: 6. Germline CDR1 SGHNT, CDR2 YYREEE (reference sequence). CDR3 size: 15 residues. The CDR3 sequence is CASSQGALSTGELFF. In nucleotides, the CDR3 is TGTGCCAGCAGCCAGGGGGCCCTGAGCACCGGGGAGCTGTTTTTT.

The CDR3 spells CASSIGRANEKLFF. In DNA, the CDR3 is TGTGCCAGTAGTATAGGCAGGGCTAATGAAAAACTGTTTTTT. V usage is TRBV19 and J usage is TRBJ1-4; the D gene is possibly TRBD1 (5 bases). Germline V gene lookup returns CDR1 LNHDA and CDR2 SQIVND (reference sequence). CDR3 length: 14 amino acids. The V and J ends lost 1 base and 3 bases respectively, with 6 bases between them.

This chain connects TRBV7-9 to TRBJ1-2; tentative D call: TRBD1 (5 bases). CDR1 and CDR2 from the germline V gene are SEHNR and FQNEAQ (reference sequence). With 5 bases removed from V and 8 bases from J, the gap between germline ends came to 12 bases. The CDR3 contains 12 residues. The CDR3 loop reads CASSRDRGGYTF. CDR3 in DNA: TGTGCCAGCAGCCGTGACAGAGGAGGCTACACCTTC.

V gene TRBV27 combines with J gene TRBJ2-7; no firm D call. The CDR3 contains 11 residues. From germline, CDR1 is MNHEY and CDR2 SMNVEV (reference sequence). Trimming took 8 bases from V and 5 from J, leaving 10 bases between them. The CDR3 protein is CASGRFNEQYF. Written as DNA, the CDR3 is TGTGCCAGCGGCAGGTTTAACGAGCAGTACTTC.